This TCR beta chain was recorded in a study of OX40 agonist ivuxolimab in advanced cancers. General study findings and limits: Among T cells, CD8+ cells averaged more expanded clones than CD4+ cells. Clonal expansion by week 6 occurred in CD4+ and CD8+ blood T cells (at 0.1 to 3.0 mg/kg).

CDR1 is GTSNPN, CDR2 SVGIG, per germline (reference sequence). Trimming stripped 3 bases from V and 7 bases from J, with 10 bases between. This CDR3 has 12 residues. This clone was seen only a few times. Antigen unknown. Here immunoSEQ multiplex PCR was the method, and the copy in TCRdb shows in-frame clones only, minus some. This sample carries 70,000 or so clones, 85% to 90% of them seen once, and the ten largest clones take less than 0.8%. The receptor's source is an adult with an advanced solid tumor such as melanoma, head and neck, liver or kidney cancer. Sequenced material: CD4+ or CD8+ T cells sorted from blood, taken in a trial of the OX40 agonist ivuxolimab. The rearrangement links TRBV30 to TRBJ1-5; D call uncertain. The CDR3 loop reads CAWSRTGQPQHF. CDR3 in DNA: TGTGCCTGGAGCAGGACGGGGCAGCCCCAGCATTTT.